This T cell receptor beta chain was obtained from a study of blood T cell repertoires in COVID-19. Measured with immunoSEQ multiplex PCR; TCRdb has only the in-frame clones, and not every one. The sample consists of roughly 100,000 clones, approximately 84% of them appearing once. This CDR3 comprises 15 residues. V shed 8 bases and J 2 bases; nucleotides not matched to a gene: 11. Germline-derived CDR1 and CDR2 are SGHAT and FQNNGV. The receptor was isolated from a man aged 65 to 85 with acute or convalescent COVID-19. The rearrangement joins TRBV11-2 to TRBJ2-7; 8 positions agree with TRBD1. The sequenced sample was peripheral blood. This CDR3 reads CASWETGQEPYEQYF. The CDR3 coding sequence is TGTGCCAGCTGGGAAACGGGACAGGAGCCCTACGAGCAGTACTTC.